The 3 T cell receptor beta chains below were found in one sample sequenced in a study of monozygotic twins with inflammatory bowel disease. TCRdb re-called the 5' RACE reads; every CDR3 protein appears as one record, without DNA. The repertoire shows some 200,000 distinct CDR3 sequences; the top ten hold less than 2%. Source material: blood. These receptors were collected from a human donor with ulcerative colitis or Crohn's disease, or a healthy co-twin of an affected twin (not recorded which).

CDR3 loop: CASSRSGGYQETQYF. The rearrangement joins TRBV6-1 to TRBJ2-5; TCRdb selects TRBD1, and the lack of DNA leaves this call unchecked. The CDR3 consists of 15 residues. CDR1 is MNHNS and CDR2 is SASEGT in the germline V gene.

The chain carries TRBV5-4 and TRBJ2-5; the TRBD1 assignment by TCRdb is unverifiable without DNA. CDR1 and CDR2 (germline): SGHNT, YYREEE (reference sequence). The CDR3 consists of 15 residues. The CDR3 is CASSRKQGSQETQYF.

The CDR3 sequence: CASTLRQTGANVLTF. This sequence joins TRBV5-6 and TRBJ2-6; as DNA is missing, the TRBD1 call by TCRdb cannot be tested. The length of the CDR3 is 15 residues. The germline gives CDR1 SGHDT, CDR2 YYEEEE.